This entry is about one T cell receptor beta chain. This sample was included in a study of technical replicates of blood from several donors. After removal of 5 bases from V and 2 bases from J, the junction contained 4 bases not matched to a gene. Germline-derived CDR1 and CDR2 are SEHNR and FQNEAQ (reference sequence). The CDR3 has 14 amino acids. The method was immunoSEQ multiplex PCR; TCRdb's version includes in-frame clones alone and lacks a portion of them. The sample carries tens of thousands of clones, 70% to 90% recorded once. The TCR originated in a human donor in good health. Some clones in this sample may be carry-over from other donors' samples. The chain carries TRBV7-9 and TRBJ2-7, with TRBD1 identical over 9 bases. Input material: PBMCs. The CDR3 loop is CASSTRQGAYEQYF. DNA for the CDR3: TGTGCCAGCAGCACCCGACAGGGGGCCTACGAGCAGTACTTC.